Listed here are 8 T cell receptor beta chains from one sample, sequenced in a study of response to subunit inactivated influenza vaccine. MiXCR, applied by TCRdb to the RT-PCR reads, yields one record per CDR3 protein. In the table there are approximately 700,000 distinct CDR3 sequences, around 14% of which are singletons. Sample: PBMCs from blood, taken around two weeks before vaccination. The receptors were gathered from a man aged 50 or older who received an inactivated influenza vaccine.

This clonotype has more than one count but fewer than ten. This sequence joins TRBV6-2 or TRBV6-3 and TRBJ1-1, with a tentative D call TRBD1 (6 bases). This CDR3 has 13 amino acids. Germline V CDR1 and CDR2: MNHEY, SVGEGT. The V and J ends lost 2 bases and 6 bases respectively, with 10 bases between them. This CDR3 is CASSYMTGSEAFF. The CDR3 bases are TGTGCCAGCAGTTACATGACAGGCTCTGAAGCTTTCTTT.

This chain uses TRBV4-1 with TRBJ1-1, with no clear D. This CDR3 has 13 residues. The V and J ends lost 3 bases and 2 bases respectively, with 7 bases between them. Germline values: CDR1 MGHRA, CDR2 YSYEKL. Here the CDR3 DNA reads TGCGCCAGCAGCCAGTCGATCAACACTGAAGCTTTCTTT. Its translation is CASSQSINTEAFF.

In this sample, this clonotype turned up a few times. V is TRBV20-1 and J is TRBJ2-7, with 7 bases identical to TRBD1. Germline V gives CDR1 DFQATT, CDR2 SNEGSKA (reference sequence). V lost 1 base, J lost 3 bases, and 9 bases stayed unmatched. The CDR3 runs 15 residues. CDR3 DNA sequence: TGCAGTGCTAGAGGGTCCGGGACAGACTACTACGAGCAGTACTTC. This translates into CSARGSGTDYYEQYF.

The chain is built from TRBV4-1 and TRBJ2-5; TRBD2 aligns across 8 bases. The CDR3 consists of 14 residues. With V trimmed by 3 bases and J by 5 bases, 5 bases remained unmatched. Germline assignment: CDR1 MGHRA and CDR2 YSYEKL. The CDR3 bases are TGCGCCAGCAGCCACGGGAGGGCCGAGGAGACCCAGTACTTC. It codes for CASSHGRAEETQYF.

This rearrangement joins TRBV30 to TRBJ2-2; TRBD2 aligns across 10 bases. V shed 0 bases, J shed 6 bases, and the junction held 7 bases outside the gene matches. This CDR3 has 16 amino acids. Germline assignment: CDR1 GTSNPN and CDR2 SVGIG (reference sequence). CDR3 in amino acids: CAWSVSGTSEPGELFF. The DNA of the CDR3 is TGTGCCTGGAGTGTATCAGGGACTAGCGAGCCCGGGGAGCTGTTTTTT.

V gene TRBV7-2 combines with J gene TRBJ1-5; tentatively, D is TRBD1 (5 bases). The V end lost 1 base, the J end lost 4 bases, and 14 bases lay between the germline ends. Germline loops: CDR1 SGHTA, CDR2 FQGNSA. The CDR3 runs to 16 residues. CDR3 sequence: CASSLEGWGGNQPQHF. CDR3 nucleotide sequence: TGTGCCAGCAGCTTAGAGGGATGGGGGGGGAATCAGCCCCAGCATTTT.

V gene TRBV18 combines with J gene TRBJ2-2; TRBD1 aligns across 7 bases. Trimming removed 8 bases from V and 3 bases from J; junction bases left unmatched: 9. Germline CDR1 and CDR2: KGHSH and LQKENI. The CDR3 spans 15 residues. The chain's CDR3 is CASSPRQGYTGELFF. The CDR3 DNA sequence: TGTGCCAGCAGTCCTAGACAGGGTTACACCGGGGAGCTGTTTTTT.

This clonotype was detected many times. The V gene is TRBV12-3 or TRBV12-4, the J gene TRBJ2-1; TRBD1 matches at 8 bases. J was trimmed by 5 bases and V by 3 bases; bases with no gene match: 6. The CDR3 has 15 amino acids. This CDR3 is CASSLTGEWDNEQFF. The DNA for the CDR3 is TGTGCCAGCAGTTTGACAGGGGAATGGGACAATGAGCAGTTCTTC.